A selection of T cell receptor beta chains follows, all from one sample in a study of blood T cell repertoires in COVID-19. Only in-frame clones appear in the TCRdb table, and some are missing; sequencing was by immunoSEQ multiplex PCR. Seen here are around 32,000 clones, 80% to 90% observed once, and the top ten hold 5.5%. The sample was peripheral blood. The receptors shown here come from a woman of 80 years or more with active or convalescent COVID-19. The CDR3 runs from the conserved cysteine through the conserved F or W. Each record gives: CDR3 protein, CDR3 DNA, D gene, V gene, CDR3 length, J gene, clone size. D genes are given only for firm matches. Clone size is not always given. Where it is, it says once, few, many or a class for expanded clones.

CASSLGQGASGANVLTF	TGTGCCAGCAGCTTAGGACAGGGGGCTTCTGGGGCCAACGTCCTGACTTTC	TRBD1	TRBV5-4	17	TRBJ2-6	NA
CASKPGSPDTQYF	TGTGCCAGCAAGCCGGGGTCCCCAGATACGCAGTATTTT	NA	TRBV28	13	TRBJ2-3	NA
CASSLGTASNEQFF	TGTGCCAGCAGCTTGGGGACAGCGAGCAATGAGCAGTTCTTC	TRBD1	TRBV7-6	14	TRBJ2-1	NA
CASARRGVGSNQPQHF	TGTGCTAGCGCTCGCCGGGGGGTAGGTAGCAATCAGCCCCAGCATTTT	NA	TRBV12-5	16	TRBJ1-5	NA
CASSLAPGGRQPQHF	TGTGCCAGCAGCTTAGCGCCAGGGGGCCGGCAGCCCCAGCATTTT	TRBD1	TRBV7-2	15	TRBJ1-5	NA
CASSPLLAEDNEQFF	TGTGCCAGCAGCCCTCTACTAGCGGAAGACAATGAGCAGTTCTTC	TRBD2	TRBV9	15	TRBJ2-1	NA
CASSPAGTGRSGNTIYF	TGTGCCAGTAGCCCCGCCGGGACAGGGCGGTCTGGAAACACCATATATTTT	TRBD1	TRBV19	17	TRBJ1-3	NA
CASSLASGSKVAQYF	TGCGCCAGCAGCTTGGCTAGCGGGTCTAAAGTGGCCCAGTACTTC	TRBD2	TRBV5-1	15	TRBJ2-5	NA
CASSIGGQFRELFF	TGTGCCAGTAGTATAGGGGGACAGTTCAGGGAGCTGTTTTTT	TRBD1	TRBV19	14	TRBJ2-2	NA
CASSFFGAVNQPQHF	TGTGCCAGCAGCTTTTTCGGAGCGGTCAATCAGCCCCAGCATTTT	NA	TRBV5-6	15	TRBJ1-5	NA
CACLPPGDTEAFF	TGTGCCTGTCTACCCCCCGGGGACACTGAAGCTTTCTTT	NA	TRBV30	13	TRBJ1-1	few
CASQGLYTGELFF	TGTGCCAGCCAAGGACTGTACACCGGGGAGCTGTTTTTT	NA	TRBV6-5	13	TRBJ2-2	few
CAWRGTGVHTEAFF	TGTGCCTGGAGGGGGACAGGGGTGCACACTGAAGCTTTCTTT	TRBD1	TRBV30	14	TRBJ1-1	NA
CASSLGAAVKLFF	TGTGCCAGCAGCTTAGGCGCCGCGGTCAAACTGTTTTTT	NA	TRBV7-8	13	TRBJ1-4	few
CASSQAGPRGPYEQYF	TGTGCCAGCAGCCAAGCAGGCCCCAGGGGACCCTACGAGCAGTACTTC	NA	TRBV3-1/TRBV3-2	16	TRBJ2-7	NA
CASSPRQGYYNEQFF	TGTGCCAGCAGTCCCCGACAGGGTTACTACAATGAGCAGTTCTTC	TRBD1	TRBV6-5	15	TRBJ2-1	NA
CASRQGLGNQPQHF	TGTGCCAGCAGACAGGGTCTGGGCAATCAGCCCCAGCATTTT	NA	TRBV6-5	14	TRBJ1-5	NA
CASSRTGVGEKLFF	TGTGCCAGCAGTCGCACAGGGGTGGGGGAAAAACTGTTTTTT	TRBD1	TRBV9	14	TRBJ1-4	NA
CATSDPGQGTTYEQYF	TGTGCCACCAGTGACCCTGGACAGGGGACCACCTACGAGCAGTACTTC	TRBD1	TRBV24-1	16	TRBJ2-7	NA
CASTTPRTDTGELFF	TGTGCCAGCACCACTCCCCGGACTGACACCGGGGAGCTGTTTTTT	NA	TRBV2	15	TRBJ2-2	NA
CASSNPGLASGELFF	TGTGCCAGCAGTAATCCGGGACTAGCGTCCGGGGAGCTGTTTTTT	TRBD2	TRBV6-2/TRBV6-3	15	TRBJ2-2	NA
CASSSRQGVVLTEAFF	TGTGCCAGCAGTTCACGACAGGGGGTCGTGCTAACTGAAGCTTTCTTT	TRBD1	TRBV6-5	16	TRBJ1-1	NA
CASSLFRDTQYF	TGTGCCAGCAGCTTATTTCGAGATACGCAGTATTTT	NA	TRBV11-3	12	TRBJ2-3	NA
CASSLAAGGRYEQYF	TGCGCCAGCAGCTTGGCGGCAGGGGGGAGGTACGAGCAGTACTTC	NA	TRBV5-1	15	TRBJ2-7	NA
CATSQTGAYNEQFF	TGTGCCACCAGCCAGACAGGGGCGTACAATGAGCAGTTCTTC	TRBD1	TRBV15	14	TRBJ2-1	once
CASSLAPGTGQETQYF	TGTGCCAGCAGCTTAGCCCCGGGGACAGGACAAGAGACCCAGTACTTC	TRBD1	TRBV5-4	16	TRBJ2-5	NA
CATSDSGRRGTDTQYF	TGTGCCACCAGTGATTCAGGGCGGAGGGGCACAGATACGCAGTATTTT	NA	TRBV24-1	16	TRBJ2-3	NA
CASRGGTSGSRDEQFF	TGTGCCAGCAGAGGAGGGACTAGCGGGAGCAGGGATGAGCAGTTCTTC	TRBD2	TRBV6-6	16	TRBJ2-1	NA
CASKSSTSPLHF	TGCGCCAGCAAGTCCAGTACTTCACCCCTCCACTTT	NA	TRBV10-2	12	TRBJ1-6	NA
CASSTPTGQIYEQYF	TGTGCCAGCAGCACCCCGACGGGACAGATATACGAGCAGTACTTC	TRBD1	TRBV5-4	15	TRBJ2-7	NA
CASSQNPGTNTQYF	TGCGCCAGCAGCCAAAACCCGGGTACGAATACGCAGTATTTT	NA	TRBV4-3	14	TRBJ2-3	NA
CASSFLGSGGYNEQFF	TGCGCCAGCAGCTTCCTTGGGAGCGGGGGTTACAATGAGCAGTTCTTC	TRBD2	TRBV5-1	16	TRBJ2-1	once
CATRARGNTEAFF	TGTGCCACGAGGGCCCGCGGTAACACTGAAGCTTTCTTT	NA	TRBV19	13	TRBJ1-1	NA
CASSRQGQLNTEAFF	TGTGCCAGCAGCCGACAGGGCCAACTGAACACTGAAGCTTTCTTT	TRBD1	TRBV27	15	TRBJ1-1	once
CASRQTGTRGTGELFF	TGTGCCAGCAGGCAGACCGGGACCAGGGGCACCGGGGAGCTGTTTTTT	NA	TRBV28	16	TRBJ2-2	NA
CASSLLATGAGELFF	TGTGCCAGCAGCTTACTAGCGACGGGAGCCGGGGAGCTGTTTTTT	NA	TRBV7-2	15	TRBJ2-2	NA
CALSLQGEEQYF	TGCGCCCTAAGTTTACAGGGGGAAGAGCAGTACTTC	TRBD1	TRBV23-1	12	TRBJ2-7	once
CASRGTGFYQETQYF	TGTGCCAGCAGGGGGACAGGGTTTTACCAAGAGACCCAGTACTTC	TRBD1	TRBV2	15	TRBJ2-5	NA
CASTRTSRTGELFF	TGTGCCAGCACCCGGACTAGTCGGACCGGGGAGCTGTTTTTT	TRBD2	TRBV6-5	14	TRBJ2-2	NA
CASLGFGLSTDTQYF	TGTGCCAGCCTTGGCTTCGGACTTAGCACAGATACGCAGTATTTT	NA	TRBV2	15	TRBJ2-3	few
CATSRDWTGQANEQFF	TGTGCCACCAGCAGGGATTGGACAGGCCAGGCAAATGAGCAGTTCTTC	TRBD1	TRBV15	16	TRBJ2-1	NA
CASSPWGLAGGDTQYF	TGTGCCAGCAGTCCCTGGGGACTAGCGGGGGGAGATACGCAGTATTTT	TRBD2	TRBV27	16	TRBJ2-3	NA
CASSQEGRGQPQHF	TGTGCCAGCAGCCAAGAAGGGCGGGGTCAGCCCCAGCATTTT	NA	TRBV3-1/TRBV3-2	14	TRBJ1-5	NA
CASSLGGTGRETQYF	TGTGCCAGCAGCTTAGGTGGGACAGGACGGGAGACCCAGTACTTC	TRBD1	TRBV11-1	15	TRBJ2-5	once
CATSITSGRIDTQYF	TGTGCCACCAGCATCACTAGCGGGAGAATAGATACGCAGTATTTT	TRBD2	TRBV15	15	TRBJ2-3	NA
CASSWGGQNTGGYTF	TGCGCCAGCAGCTGGGGCGGCCAGAACACTGGGGGCTACACCTTC	NA	TRBV5-1	15	TRBJ1-2	NA
CASSRLAGYEQYF	TGTGCCAGCAGTCGGCTAGCGGGTTACGAGCAGTACTTC	TRBD2	TRBV2	13	TRBJ2-7	NA
CASSVTSGGPTDTQYF	TGTGCCAGCAGTGTGACTAGCGGGGGGCCAACGGATACGCAGTATTTT	TRBD2	TRBV6-4	16	TRBJ2-3	NA
CASSIPGTGEFSYEQYF	TGCGCCAGCAGCATTCCCGGGACGGGGGAATTTTCCTACGAGCAGTACTTC	NA	TRBV5-1	17	TRBJ2-7	NA
CSVLTGDEKLFF	TGCAGCGTCCTTACAGGGGATGAAAAACTGTTTTTT	TRBD1	TRBV29-1	12	TRBJ1-4	NA
CATSRYPGNSPLHF	TGTGCCACCAGCAGATATCCGGGGAATTCACCCCTCCACTTT	NA	TRBV15	14	TRBJ1-6	once
CASSLGTGKYYEQYF	TGTGCCAGCAGTTTAGGGACAGGGAAATACTACGAGCAGTACTTC	TRBD1	TRBV28	15	TRBJ2-7	NA
CASSAGKPYVEQYF	TGTGCCAGCAGCGCGGGGAAGCCCTACGTCGAGCAGTACTTC	NA	TRBV9	14	TRBJ2-7	NA
CASSLAGGLAGMYEQYF	TGTGCCAGCAGCTTAGCGGGCGGACTAGCGGGAATGTACGAGCAGTACTTC	TRBD2	TRBV7-2	17	TRBJ2-7	NA